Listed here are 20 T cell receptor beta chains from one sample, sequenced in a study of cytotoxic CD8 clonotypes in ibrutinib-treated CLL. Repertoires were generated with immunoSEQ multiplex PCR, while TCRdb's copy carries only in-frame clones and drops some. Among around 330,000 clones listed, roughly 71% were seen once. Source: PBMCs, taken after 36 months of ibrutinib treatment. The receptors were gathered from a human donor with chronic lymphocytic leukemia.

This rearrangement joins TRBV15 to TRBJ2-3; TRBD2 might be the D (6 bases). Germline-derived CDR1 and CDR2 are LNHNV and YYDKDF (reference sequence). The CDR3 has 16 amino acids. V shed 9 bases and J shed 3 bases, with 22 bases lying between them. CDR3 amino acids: CATTPGLLLGTDTQYF. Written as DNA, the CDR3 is TGTGCCACTACCCCGGGACTTCTTTTAGGGACAGATACGCAGTATTTT.

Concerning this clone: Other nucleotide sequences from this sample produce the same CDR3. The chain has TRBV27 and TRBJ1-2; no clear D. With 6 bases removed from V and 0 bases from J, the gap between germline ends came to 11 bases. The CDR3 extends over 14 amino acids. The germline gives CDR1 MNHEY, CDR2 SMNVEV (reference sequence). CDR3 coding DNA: TGTGCCAGCAGCTTAGGGAGGTCTAACTATGGCTACACCTTC. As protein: CASSLGRSNYGYTF.

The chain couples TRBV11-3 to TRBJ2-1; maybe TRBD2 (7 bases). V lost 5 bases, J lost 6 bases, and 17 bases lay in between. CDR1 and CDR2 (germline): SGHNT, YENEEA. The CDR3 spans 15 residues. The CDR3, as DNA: TGTGCCAGCAGCCTGGGGGGGAAACAGGGCAATGAGCAGTTCTTC. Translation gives CASSLGGKQGNEQFF. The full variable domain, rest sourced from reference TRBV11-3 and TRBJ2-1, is EAGVVQSPRYKIIEKKQPVAFWCNPISGHNTLYWYLQNLGQGPELLIRYENEEAVDDSQLPKDRFSAERLKGVDSTLKIQPAELGDSAVYLCASSLGGKQGNEQFFGPGTRLTVL.

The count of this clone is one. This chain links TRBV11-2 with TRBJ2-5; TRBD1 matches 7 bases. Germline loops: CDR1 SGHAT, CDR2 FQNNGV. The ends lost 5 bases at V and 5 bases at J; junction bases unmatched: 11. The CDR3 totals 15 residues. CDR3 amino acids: CASSPTQTGTETQYF. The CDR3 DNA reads TGTGCCAGCAGCCCAACCCAGACAGGGACGGAGACCCAGTACTTC.

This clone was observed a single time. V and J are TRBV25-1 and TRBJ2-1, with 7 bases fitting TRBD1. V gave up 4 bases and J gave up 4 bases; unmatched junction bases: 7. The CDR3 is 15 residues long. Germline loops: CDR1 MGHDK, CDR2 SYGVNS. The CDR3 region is CASSAGAGGYNEQFF. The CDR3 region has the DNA TGTGCCAGCAGTGCCGGGGCAGGGGGATACAATGAGCAGTTCTTC.

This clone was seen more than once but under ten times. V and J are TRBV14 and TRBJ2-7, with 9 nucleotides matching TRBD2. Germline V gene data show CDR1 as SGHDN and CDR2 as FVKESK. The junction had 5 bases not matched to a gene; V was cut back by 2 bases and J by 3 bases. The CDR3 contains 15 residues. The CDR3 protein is CASSQTGTSLYEQYF. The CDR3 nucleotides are TGTGCCAGCAGCCAAACCGGGACTAGCCTCTACGAGCAGTACTTC.

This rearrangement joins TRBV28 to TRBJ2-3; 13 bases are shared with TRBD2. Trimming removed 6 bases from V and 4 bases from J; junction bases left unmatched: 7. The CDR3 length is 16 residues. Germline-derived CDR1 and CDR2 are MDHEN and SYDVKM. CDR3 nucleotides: TGTGCCAGCAGCTTTAGACTAGCGGGAGGTCCAGATACGCAGTATTTT. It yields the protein CASSFRLAGGPDTQYF.

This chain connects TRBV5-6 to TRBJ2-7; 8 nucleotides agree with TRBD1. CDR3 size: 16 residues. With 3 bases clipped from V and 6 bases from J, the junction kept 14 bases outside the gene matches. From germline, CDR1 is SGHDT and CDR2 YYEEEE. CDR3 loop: CASSWTGTGELGEQYF. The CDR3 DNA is TGTGCCAGCAGCTGGACCGGGACAGGTGAACTGGGCGAGCAGTACTTC.

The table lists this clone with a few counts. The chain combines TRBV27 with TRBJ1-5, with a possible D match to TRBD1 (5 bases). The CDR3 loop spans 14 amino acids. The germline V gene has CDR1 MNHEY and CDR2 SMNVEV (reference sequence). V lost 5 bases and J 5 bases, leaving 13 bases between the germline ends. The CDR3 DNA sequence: TGTGCCAGCAGTCACACAGGTACCCATCAGCCCCAGCATTTT. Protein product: CASSHTGTHQPQHF.

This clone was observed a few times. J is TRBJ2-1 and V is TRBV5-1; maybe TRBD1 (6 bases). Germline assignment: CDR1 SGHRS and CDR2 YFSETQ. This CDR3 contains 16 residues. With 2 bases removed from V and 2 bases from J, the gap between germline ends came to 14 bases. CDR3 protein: CASSLMVQGPYNEQFF. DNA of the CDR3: TGCGCCAGCAGCTTAATGGTACAGGGACCCTACAATGAGCAGTTCTTC.

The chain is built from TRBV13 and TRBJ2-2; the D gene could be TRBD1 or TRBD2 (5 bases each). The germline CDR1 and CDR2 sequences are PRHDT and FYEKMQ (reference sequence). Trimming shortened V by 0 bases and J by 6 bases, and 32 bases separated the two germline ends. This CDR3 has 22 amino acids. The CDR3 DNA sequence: TGTGCCAGCAGCTTAGGCTGGCGGATACATCGTGGGGGTCGGGTGAGCGCCGGGGAGCTGTTTTTT. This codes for CASSLGWRIHRGGRVSAGELFF.

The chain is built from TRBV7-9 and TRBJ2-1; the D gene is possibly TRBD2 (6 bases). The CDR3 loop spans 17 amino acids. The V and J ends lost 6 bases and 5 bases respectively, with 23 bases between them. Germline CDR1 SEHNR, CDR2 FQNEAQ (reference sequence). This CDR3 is CASSSPRTNNGHNEQFF. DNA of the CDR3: TGTGCCAGCAGTTCTCCTCGGACTAATAACGGCCACAATGAGCAGTTCTTC.

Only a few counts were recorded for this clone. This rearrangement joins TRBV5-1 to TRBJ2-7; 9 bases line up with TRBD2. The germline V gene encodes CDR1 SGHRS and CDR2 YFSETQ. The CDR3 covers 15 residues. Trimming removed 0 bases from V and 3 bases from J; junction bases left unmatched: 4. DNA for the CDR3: TGCGCCAGCAGCTTGGAAGCTAGCGGGGTCTACGAGCAGTACTTC. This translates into CASSLEASGVYEQYF.

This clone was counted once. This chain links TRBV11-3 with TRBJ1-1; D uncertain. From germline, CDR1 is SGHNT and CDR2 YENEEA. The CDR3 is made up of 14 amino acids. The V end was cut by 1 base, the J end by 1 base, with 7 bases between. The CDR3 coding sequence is TGTGCCAGCAGCTTAGGGGCCGCGAACACTGAAGCTTTCTTT. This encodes CASSLGAANTEAFF.

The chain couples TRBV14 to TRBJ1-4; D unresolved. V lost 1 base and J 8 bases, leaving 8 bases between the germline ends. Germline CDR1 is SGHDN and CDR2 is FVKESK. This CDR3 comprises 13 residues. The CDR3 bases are TGTGCCAGCAGCCAAGTAGTCAAAGAAAAACTGTTTTTT. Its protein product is CASSQVVKEKLFF.

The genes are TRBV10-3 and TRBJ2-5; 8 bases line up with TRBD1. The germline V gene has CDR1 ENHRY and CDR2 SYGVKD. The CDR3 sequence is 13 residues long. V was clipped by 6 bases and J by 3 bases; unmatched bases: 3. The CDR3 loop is CAIRDRVEETQYF. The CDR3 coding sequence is TGTGCCATCAGGGACAGGGTCGAAGAGACCCAGTACTTC.

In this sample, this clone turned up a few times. The CDR3, as DNA: TGCGCCAGCAGTGAGAGGGCGGGAAACTACGAGCAGTACTTC. Its translation is CASSERAGNYEQYF. The J gene is TRBJ2-7, the V gene TRBV10-1; D is perhaps TRBD2 (6 bases). CDR1 and CDR2 from the germline V gene are WNHNN and SYGVQD (reference sequence). CDR3 length: 14 residues. Trimming left V 2 bases short and J 3 bases short, with 11 bases between.

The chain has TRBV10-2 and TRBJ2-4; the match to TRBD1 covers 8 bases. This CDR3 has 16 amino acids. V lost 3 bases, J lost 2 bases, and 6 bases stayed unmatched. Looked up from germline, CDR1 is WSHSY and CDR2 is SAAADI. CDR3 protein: CASSEYRTGTKNIQYF. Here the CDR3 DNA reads TGCGCCAGCAGTGAATATCGGACAGGGACCAAAAACATTCAGTACTTC.

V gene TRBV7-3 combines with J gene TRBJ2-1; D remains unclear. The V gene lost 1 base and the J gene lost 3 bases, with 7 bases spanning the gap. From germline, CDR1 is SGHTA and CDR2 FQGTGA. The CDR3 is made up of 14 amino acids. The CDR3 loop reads CASSLRGLYNEQFF. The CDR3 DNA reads TGTGCCAGCAGCTTAAGAGGTCTCTACAATGAGCAGTTCTTC.

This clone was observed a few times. This CDR3 reads CASSESRETQYF. The CDR3 DNA reads as TGTGCCAGCAGTGAATCGAGGGAGACCCAGTACTTC. V is TRBV25-1 and J is TRBJ2-5; D is undetermined. The V and J ends lost 1 base and 5 bases respectively, with 5 bases between them. The CDR3 loop spans 12 amino acids. Looked up from germline, CDR1 is MGHDK and CDR2 is SYGVNS.